This TCR beta chain comes out of a study of human T cells and chemical hapten exposure. MiXCR was run by TCRdb on the RACE reads, yielding one entry per CDR3 protein. The sample shows about 82,000 distinct CDR3 sequences, approximately 12% of them seen only once. There are many counts of this clonotype. What it binds is unknown. Time point denoted: patch test 1, 2 weeks after DPC sensitization. Treatment: therapeutic diphenylcyclopropenone sensitization with weekly scalp DPC. Unmatched junction bases numbered 19, after V lost 6 bases and J lost 7 bases. The CDR3 is 20 residues long. Study conclusions and caveats: Expanded TCRs showed more large CDR3 clusters than pre-sensitization or healthy control sets.

The sequence was collected from a woman aged 50 to 65 with alopecia areata. Some clones in this sample may be carry-over from other donors' samples. The chain joins TRBV12-3 or TRBV12-4 to TRBJ2-1; 15 bases fit TRBD2. The material was whole blood, obtained in connection with sensitization to the hapten diphenylcyclopropenone (DPC). CDR3 in amino acids: CASRPGAGLAGGHHGNEQFF. For the CDR3, the DNA is TGTGCCAGCAGGCCGGGGGCGGGACTAGCGGGAGGCCATCACGGAAATGAGCAGTTCTTC.